Each of the 10 T cell receptor beta chains below was sequenced from the same sample in a study of T cell repertoires in cytomegalovirus infection. TCRdb processed the reads anew with MiXCR; each CDR3 protein has one entry. Of around 490,000 distinct CDR3 sequences listed, 26% were seen once; the top ten hold roughly 13%. Sample: PBMCs. Source of these receptors: a human donor in good health (CMV status not recorded). Some clones in this sample may be carry-over from other donors' samples.

This clonotype has only a few counts. The genes are TRBV4-3 and TRBJ2-2, with 9 bases fitting TRBD2. Trimming took 0 bases from V and 0 from J; bases not matched to a gene: 2. The CDR3 is made up of 17 amino acids. The germline CDR1 and CDR2 sequences are LGHNA and YSLEER. This chain's CDR3 is CASSQDIAGANTGELFF. CDR3 sequence (DNA): TGCGCCAGCAGCCAAGATATAGCGGGGGCGAACACCGGGGAGCTGTTTTTT.

This clonotype has ten or more counts. The CDR3 DNA reads as TGTGCCAGCAGCTCAAGAGCAGGGGGTGCCACCTACGAGCAGTACTTC. It encodes CASSSRAGGATYEQYF. The chain couples TRBV7-2 to TRBJ2-7, with 7 positions matching TRBD1. With 4 bases clipped from V and 2 bases from J, the junction kept 11 bases outside the gene matches. The CDR3 extends over 16 amino acids. CDR1 and CDR2 from the germline V gene are SGHTA and FQGNSA.

This clonotype was observed a handful of times. The chain recombines TRBV6-5 with TRBJ2-7; the match to TRBD2 covers 8 bases. CDR3 length equals 14 residues. J lost 2 bases, V lost 2 bases, and 2 bases had no gene match. Germline V gene lookup returns CDR1 MNHEY and CDR2 SVGAGI. The DNA of the CDR3 is TGTGCCAGCAGTTACGGCGGGAGGACCTACGAGCAGTACTTC. It yields the protein CASSYGGRTYEQYF.

This clonotype was observed at least ten times. This rearrangement joins TRBV7-2 to TRBJ1-4, with 8 bases that match TRBD1. Trimming removed 1 base from V and 8 bases from J; junction bases left unmatched: 0. This CDR3 has 13 residues. Per germline, CDR1 SGHTA and CDR2 FQGNSA. The CDR3: CASSLGTGEKLFF. Written as DNA, the CDR3 is TGTGCCAGCAGCTTAGGGACAGGGGAAAAACTGTTTTTT. The full variable domain, rest sourced from reference TRBV7-2 and TRBJ1-4, is GAGVSQSPSNKVTEKGKDVELRCDPISGHTALYWYRQSLGQGLEFLIYFQGNSAPDKSGLPSDRFSAERTGGSVSTLTIQRTQQEDSAVYLCASSLGTGEKLFFGSGTQLSVL.

This clonotype was detected a few times. This chain links TRBV24-1 with TRBJ2-3; TRBD2 matches at 10 bases. This CDR3 spans 18 amino acids. V lost 3 bases and J lost 0; bases outside the gene matches: 8. Per the germline V gene, CDR1 is KGHDR and CDR2 is SFDVKD. CDR3 protein: CATSDRTSGDPSTDTQYF. The CDR3, as DNA: TGTGCCACCAGTGATCGGACTAGCGGAGACCCTAGCACAGATACGCAGTATTTT.

A few counts support this clonotype. V and J are TRBV30 and TRBJ2-5; 10 bases map to TRBD2. The germline CDR1 and CDR2 sequences are GTSNPN and SVGIG (reference sequence). The J segment lost 4 bases and the V segment lost 0 bases, leaving 14 bases of the junction unmatched. The CDR3 extends over 18 amino acids. CDR3 region: CAWSVGLSGRAGGETQYF. The CDR3 DNA follows: TGTGCCTGGAGTGTTGGTCTGAGCGGGAGGGCCGGAGGAGAGACCCAGTACTTC.

The chain is built from TRBV4-2 and TRBJ2-4; 9 bases agree with TRBD1. The CDR3 contains 16 residues. Per the germline V gene, CDR1 is LGHNA and CDR2 is YNFKEQ. The trim removed 0 bases at V and 1 base at J, leaving 1 base unmatched. This CDR3 is CASSQDGTGAKNIQYF. The CDR3 region has the DNA TGTGCCAGCAGCCAAGATGGGACAGGGGCCAAAAACATTCAGTACTTC.

CDR3 protein: CATSGLAAPMGQETQYF. For the CDR3, the DNA is TGTGCCACCAGTGGACTAGCGGCCCCAATGGGCCAAGAGACCCAGTACTTC. This chain uses TRBV24-1 with TRBJ2-5; 9 bases are shared with TRBD2. Germline V lookup: CDR1 KGHDR, CDR2 SFDVKD. The trim removed 5 bases at V and 1 base at J, leaving 10 bases unmatched. The CDR3 sequence is 17 residues long.

The chain has TRBV20-1 and TRBJ2-7; a possible D gene is TRBD2 (5 bases). Germline V lookup: CDR1 DFQATT, CDR2 SNEGSKA (reference sequence). CDR3 length: 12 amino acids. The V gene lost 3 bases and the J gene lost 4 bases, with 10 bases spanning the gap. The CDR3: CSASKRLYEQYF. In nucleotides, the CDR3 is TGCAGTGCTAGTAAGCGGTTATACGAGCAGTACTTC.

This sequence joins TRBV5-1 and TRBJ1-1; 7 bases map to TRBD1. Unmatched junction bases numbered 6, after V lost 1 base and J lost 3 bases. Germline CDR1 and CDR2: SGHRS and YFSETQ. This CDR3 contains 15 residues. The CDR3, as DNA: TGCGCCAGCAGCTTGTCGGCACAGGGGTACACTGAAGCTTTCTTT. This gives the protein CASSLSAQGYTEAFF.